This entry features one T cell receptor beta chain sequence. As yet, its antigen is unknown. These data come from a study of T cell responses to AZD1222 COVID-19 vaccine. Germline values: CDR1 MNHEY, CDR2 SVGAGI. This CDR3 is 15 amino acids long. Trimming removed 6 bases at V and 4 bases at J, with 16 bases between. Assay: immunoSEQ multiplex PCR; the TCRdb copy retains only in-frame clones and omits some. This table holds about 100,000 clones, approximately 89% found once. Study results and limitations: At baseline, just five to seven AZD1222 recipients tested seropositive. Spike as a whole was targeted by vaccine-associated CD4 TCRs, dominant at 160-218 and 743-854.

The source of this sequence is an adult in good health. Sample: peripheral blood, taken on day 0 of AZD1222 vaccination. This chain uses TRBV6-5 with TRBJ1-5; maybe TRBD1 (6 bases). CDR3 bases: TGTGCCAGCAGCCGGGACATTAGGCGGAATCAGCCCCAGCATTTT. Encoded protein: CASSRDIRRNQPQHF.